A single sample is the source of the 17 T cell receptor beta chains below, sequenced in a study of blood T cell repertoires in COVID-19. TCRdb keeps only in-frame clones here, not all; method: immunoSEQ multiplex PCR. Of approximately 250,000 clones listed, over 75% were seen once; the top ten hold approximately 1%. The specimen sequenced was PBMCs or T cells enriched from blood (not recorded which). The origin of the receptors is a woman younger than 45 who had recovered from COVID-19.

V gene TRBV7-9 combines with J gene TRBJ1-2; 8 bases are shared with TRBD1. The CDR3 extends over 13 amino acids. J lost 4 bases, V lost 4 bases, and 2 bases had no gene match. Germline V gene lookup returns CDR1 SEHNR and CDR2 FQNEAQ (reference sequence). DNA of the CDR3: TGTGCCAGCAGCTACGACAGGGGCTATGGCTACACCTTC. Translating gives CASSYDRGYGYTF.

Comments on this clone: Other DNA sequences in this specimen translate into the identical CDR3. The CDR3 loop is CASSLGGSEKLFF. In DNA form, the CDR3 reads TGTGCCAGCAGTTTGGGGGGGAGCGAAAAACTGTTTTTT. The chain combines TRBV27 with TRBJ1-4; the D gene is possibly TRBD1 (5 bases). This CDR3 comprises 13 residues. Germline V gene sequence: CDR1 MNHEY, CDR2 SMNVEV (reference sequence). Trimming took off 3 bases at V and 8 bases at J, with 10 bases between the two ends. The full variable domain, completed using reference TRBV27 and TRBJ1-4, is EAQVTQNPRYLITVTGKKLTVTCSQNMNHEYMSWYRQDPGLGLRQIYYSMNVEVTDKGDVPEGYKVSRKEKRNFPLILESPSPNQTSLYFCASSLGGSEKLFFGSGTQLSVL.

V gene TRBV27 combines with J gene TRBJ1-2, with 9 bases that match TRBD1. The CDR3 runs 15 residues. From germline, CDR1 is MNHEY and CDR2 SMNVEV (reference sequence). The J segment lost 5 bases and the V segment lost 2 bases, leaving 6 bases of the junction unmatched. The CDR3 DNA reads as TGTGCCAGCAGTTTACACAGGGGGCTAGTTTATGGCTACACCTTC. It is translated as CASSLHRGLVYGYTF.

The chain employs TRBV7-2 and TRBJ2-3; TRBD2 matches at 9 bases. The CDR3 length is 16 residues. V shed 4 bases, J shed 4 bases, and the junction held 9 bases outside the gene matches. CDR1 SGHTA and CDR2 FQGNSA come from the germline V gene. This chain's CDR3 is CASSSRGAGGSDTQYF. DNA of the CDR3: TGTGCCAGCAGCTCCCGCGGCGCGGGGGGGTCAGATACGCAGTATTTT.

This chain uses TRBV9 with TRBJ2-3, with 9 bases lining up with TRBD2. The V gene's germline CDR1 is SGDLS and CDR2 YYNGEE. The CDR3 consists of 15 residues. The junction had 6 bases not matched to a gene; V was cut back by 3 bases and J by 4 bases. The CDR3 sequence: CASSAIAGASDTQYF. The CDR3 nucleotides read TGTGCCAGCAGCGCAATAGCGGGAGCGTCAGATACGCAGTATTTT. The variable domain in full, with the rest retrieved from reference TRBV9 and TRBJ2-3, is DSGVTQTPKHLITATGQRVTLRCSPRSGDLSVYWYQQSLDQGLQFLIQYYNGEERAKGNILERFSAQQFPDLHSELNLSSLELGDSALYFCASSAIAGASDTQYFGPGTRLTVL.

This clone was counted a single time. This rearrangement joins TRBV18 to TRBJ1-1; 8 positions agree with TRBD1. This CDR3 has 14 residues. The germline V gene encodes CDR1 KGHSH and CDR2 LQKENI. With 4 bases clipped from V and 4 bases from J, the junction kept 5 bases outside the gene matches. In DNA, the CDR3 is TGTGCCAGCTCACGGACAGGGAAGGGCACTGAAGCTTTCTTT. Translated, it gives CASSRTGKGTEAFF.

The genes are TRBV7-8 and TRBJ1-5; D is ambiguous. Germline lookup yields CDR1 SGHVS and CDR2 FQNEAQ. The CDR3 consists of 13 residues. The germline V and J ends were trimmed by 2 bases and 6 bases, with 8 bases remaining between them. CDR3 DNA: TGTGCCAGCAGCTTATTTCCTCTTCAGCCCCAGCATTTT. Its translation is CASSLFPLQPQHF.

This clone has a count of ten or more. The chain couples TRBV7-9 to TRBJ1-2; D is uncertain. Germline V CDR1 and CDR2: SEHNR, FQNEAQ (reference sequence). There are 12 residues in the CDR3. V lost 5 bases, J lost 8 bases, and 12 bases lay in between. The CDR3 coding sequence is TGTGCCAGCAGCATTCGGGAACTCGGCTACACCTTC. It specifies CASSIRELGYTF. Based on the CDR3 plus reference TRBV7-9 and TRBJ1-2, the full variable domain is DTGVSQNPRHKITKRGQNVTFRCDPISEHNRLYWYRQTLGQGPEFLTYFQNEAQLEKSRLLSDRFSAERPKGSFSTLEIQRTEQGDSAMYLCASSIRELGYTFGSGTRLTVV.

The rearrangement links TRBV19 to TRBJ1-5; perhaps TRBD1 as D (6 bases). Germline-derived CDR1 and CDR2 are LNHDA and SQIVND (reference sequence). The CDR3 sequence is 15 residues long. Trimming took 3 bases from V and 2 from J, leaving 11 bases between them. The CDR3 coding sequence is TGTGCCAGTAGTATTCTTTCAGGGGGCAATCAGCCCCAGCATTTT. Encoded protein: CASSILSGGNQPQHF.

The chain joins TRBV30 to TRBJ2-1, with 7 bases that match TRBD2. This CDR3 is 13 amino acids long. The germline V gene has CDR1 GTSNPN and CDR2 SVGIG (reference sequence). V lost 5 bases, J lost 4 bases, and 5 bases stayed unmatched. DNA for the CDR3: TGTGCCTGGGACAGCGGGGCTTACAATGAGCAGTTCTTC. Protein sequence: CAWDSGAYNEQFF.

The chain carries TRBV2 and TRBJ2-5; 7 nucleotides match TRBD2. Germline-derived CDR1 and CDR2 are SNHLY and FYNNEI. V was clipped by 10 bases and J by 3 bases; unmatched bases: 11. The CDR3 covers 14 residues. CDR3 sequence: CANYPGTIKETQYF. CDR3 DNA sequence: TGTGCCAACTACCCCGGGACTATAAAAGAGACCCAGTACTTC.

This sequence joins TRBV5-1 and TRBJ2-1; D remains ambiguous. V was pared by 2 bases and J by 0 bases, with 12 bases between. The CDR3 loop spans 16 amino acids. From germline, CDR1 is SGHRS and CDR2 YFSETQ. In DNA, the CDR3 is TGCGCCAGCAGCTTCCAAGAGACAAGCTCCTACAATGAGCAGTTCTTC. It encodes CASSFQETSSYNEQFF.

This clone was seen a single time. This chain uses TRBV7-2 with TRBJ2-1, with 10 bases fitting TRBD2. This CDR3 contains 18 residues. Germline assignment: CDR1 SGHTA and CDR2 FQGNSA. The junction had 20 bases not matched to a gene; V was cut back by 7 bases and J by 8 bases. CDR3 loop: CASTLTGLAGAKSDEQFF. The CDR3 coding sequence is TGTGCCAGCACCCTCACGGGGCTAGCGGGGGCCAAGAGCGATGAGCAGTTCTTC. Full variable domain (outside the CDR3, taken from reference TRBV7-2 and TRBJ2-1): GAGVSQSPSNKVTEKGKDVELRCDPISGHTALYWYRQSLGQGLEFLIYFQGNSAPDKSGLPSDRFSAERTGGSVSTLTIQRTQQEDSAVYLCASTLTGLAGAKSDEQFFGPGTRLTVL.

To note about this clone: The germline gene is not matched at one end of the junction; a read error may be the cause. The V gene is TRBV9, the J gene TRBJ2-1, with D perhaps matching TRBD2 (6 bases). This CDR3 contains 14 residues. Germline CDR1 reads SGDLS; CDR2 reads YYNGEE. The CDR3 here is CASSVVGDGLSRIF. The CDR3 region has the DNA TGTGCCAGCAGCGTAGTCGGTGATGGACTATCCCGGATCTTC.

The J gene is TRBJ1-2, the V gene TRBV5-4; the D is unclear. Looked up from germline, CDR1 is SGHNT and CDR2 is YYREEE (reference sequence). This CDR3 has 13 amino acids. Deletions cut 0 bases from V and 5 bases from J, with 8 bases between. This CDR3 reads CASSLASGYGYTF. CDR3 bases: TGTGCCAGCAGCTTGGCATCGGGGTATGGCTACACCTTC.

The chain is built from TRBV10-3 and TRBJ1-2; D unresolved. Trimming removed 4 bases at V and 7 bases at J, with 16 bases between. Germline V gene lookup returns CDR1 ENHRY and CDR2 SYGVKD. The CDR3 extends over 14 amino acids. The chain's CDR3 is CAISAGEGIRGYTF. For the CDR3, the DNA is TGTGCCATCAGTGCAGGCGAGGGTATTCGTGGCTACACCTTC.

In DNA form, the CDR3 reads TGTGCCAGCAGCTTGGATGGGGGGGCCGGGGAGCTGTTTTTT. This gives the protein CASSLDGGAGELFF. The chain uses TRBV5-4 and TRBJ2-2; 7 nucleotides line up with TRBD2. The J segment lost 6 bases and the V segment lost 0 bases, leaving 2 bases of the junction unmatched. Germline V gene lookup returns CDR1 SGHNT and CDR2 YYREEE (reference sequence). The CDR3 loop spans 14 amino acids.